This T cell receptor beta chain was recorded in a study of cytomegalovirus exposure and HLA in healthy donors. V was clipped by 6 bases and J by 4 bases; unmatched bases: 11. Germline V CDR1 and CDR2: MNHEY, SMNVEV (reference sequence). CDR3 length: 15 amino acids. 60 Vbeta and 13 Jbeta primers were used in PCR. TCRdb's copy holds only in-frame clones and misses some; the assay was immunoSEQ multiplex PCR. The sample has 150,000 to 200,000 clones, approximately 71% seen once; the top ten hold less than 9.5%. Concerning this clone itself: Its cognate antigen is unknown.

Study findings and constraints: TCR association rates varied by HLA locus in a later analysis, with DRB1 highest and HLA-C lowest.

This sequence joins TRBV27 and TRBJ2-7; 8 nucleotides agree with TRBD2. Material for sequencing was PBMCs. The TCR sequence derives from a woman aged 40 to 50 in good health and CMV-seropositive. The DNA for the CDR3 is TGTGCCAGCAGCTACCGGGGGGGGGAGTGGTACGAGCAGTACTTC. Translating it yields CASSYRGGEWYEQYF.